These 13 T cell receptor beta chains were all obtained from the same sample, sequenced in a study of blood T cell repertoires in COVID-19. Measured with immunoSEQ multiplex PCR; TCRdb has only the in-frame clones, and not every one. The table records about 60,000 clones, around 80% of them present only once. Sequencing was done on a sample of peripheral blood. Source of these receptors: a woman between 65 and 79 years old with acute or convalescent COVID-19.

This clone was seen just once. The CDR3 bases are TGTGCCAGCAGCCGGGGTAGGTGGGAGCAGTACTTC. It specifies CASSRGRWEQYF. The chain is built from TRBV5-6 and TRBJ2-7, with D possibly being TRBD2 (5 bases). This CDR3 is 12 amino acids long. Trimming removed 4 bases from V and 7 bases from J, with 12 bases in between. Looked up from germline, CDR1 is SGHDT and CDR2 is YYEEEE.

This clone was counted between two and nine times. At the DNA level, this CDR3 is encoded by other sequences in the same sample as well. This chain uses TRBV20-1 with TRBJ1-1; D unclear. Trimming cost V 3 bases and J 7 bases, with 9 bases left between them. Germline V lookup: CDR1 DFQATT, CDR2 SNEGSKA (reference sequence). The CDR3 is 11 residues long. This CDR3 reads CSASLGREAFF. For the CDR3, the DNA is TGCAGTGCTAGTCTCGGTCGTGAAGCTTTCTTT.

This clone was detected a few times. The chain is built from TRBV7-2 and TRBJ1-3; no firm D call. With 5 bases removed from V and 3 bases from J, the gap between germline ends came to 8 bases. This CDR3 is built from 13 residues. Germline V CDR1 and CDR2: SGHTA, FQGNSA. CDR3 region: CASSPQHGNTIYF. CDR3 coding DNA: TGTGCCAGCAGCCCTCAACATGGAAACACCATATATTTT.

The chain carries TRBV28 and TRBJ1-5, with 10 positions matching TRBD1. Germline CDR1 and CDR2: MDHEN and SYDVKM. The CDR3 extends over 14 amino acids. Germline trimming cut 3 bases from V and 5 bases from J; bases unmatched to any gene: 1. The CDR3 loop reads CASSFGTGDQPQHF. The CDR3 nucleotides read TGTGCCAGCAGTTTCGGGACAGGGGATCAGCCCCAGCATTTT.

V is TRBV3-1 (or the pseudogene TRBV3-2) and J is TRBJ1-1; D not resolved. The V gene's germline CDR1 is LGHDT and CDR2 YNNKEL (reference sequence). This CDR3 has 11 residues. Trimming stripped 8 bases from V and 3 bases from J, with 7 bases between. The CDR3 nucleotides are TGTGCCAGCGGTACGGACACTGAAGCTTTCTTT. Its protein product is CASGTDTEAFF.

In its sample, this clone was seen once. The rearrangement links TRBV9 to TRBJ1-3; D is possibly TRBD1 (6 bases). The germline CDR1 and CDR2 sequences are SGDLS and YYNGEE. The V end lost 2 bases, the J end lost 9 bases, and 18 bases lay between the germline ends. The CDR3 consists of 15 residues. CDR3 bases: TGTGCCAGCAGCGTGAGCGGGACACTTAGGAGCACCATATATTTT. Encoded protein: CASSVSGTLRSTIYF.

This chain uses TRBV5-6 with TRBJ2-5, with TRBD2 matching over 9 bases. The CDR3 has 18 residues. V shed 3 bases and J 3 bases; nucleotides not matched to a gene: 15. Looked up from germline, CDR1 is SGHDT and CDR2 is YYEEEE. DNA of the CDR3: TGTGCCAGCAGCTATACACCTCGACTAGCGGTTGGGGAAGAGACCCAGTACTTC. Protein sequence: CASSYTPRLAVGEETQYF.

V and J are TRBV3-1 (or the pseudogene TRBV3-2) and TRBJ2-3; the D is unclear. The germline V and J ends were trimmed by 6 bases and 1 base, with 8 bases remaining between them. CDR3 length: 13 amino acids. Germline V lookup: CDR1 LGHDT, CDR2 YNNKEL (reference sequence). For the CDR3, the DNA is TGTGCCAGCAGGCGCTTTGGCACAGATACGCAGTATTTT. Translated, it gives CASRRFGTDTQYF.

The chain combines TRBV6-5 with TRBJ2-3; 8 bases map to TRBD2. Germline trimming cut 6 bases from V and 1 base from J; bases unmatched to any gene: 3. The CDR3 runs to 14 residues. CDR1 and CDR2 (germline): MNHEY, SVGAGI. The CDR3 DNA follows: TGTGCCAGCAGGAGCGGGGGAGGCACAGATACGCAGTATTTT. Translation gives CASRSGGGTDTQYF.

The chain combines TRBV9 with TRBJ2-2, with D hard to call. Germline V gene sequence: CDR1 SGDLS, CDR2 YYNGEE. This CDR3 comprises 13 residues. V was cut by 4 bases and J by 0 bases, with 4 bases left in between. The CDR3 DNA follows: TGTGCCAGCAGCTACTCGAACACCGGGGAGCTGTTTTTT. This sequence encodes CASSYSNTGELFF.

The chain has TRBV4-2 and TRBJ1-2; 9 nucleotides line up with TRBD1. The CDR3 has 14 residues. CDR1 is LGHNA and CDR2 is YNFKEQ in the germline V gene. Trimming at V came to 1 base and at J to 6 bases, leaving 3 bases not matched to a gene. This CDR3 is CASSQGGTGHGYTF. The DNA for the CDR3 is TGTGCCAGCAGCCAAGGGGGGACAGGGCATGGCTACACCTTC.

V usage is TRBV2 and J usage is TRBJ2-5; a weak D match, TRBD2 (7 bases). The germline CDR1 and CDR2 sequences are SNHLY and FYNNEI. This CDR3 spans 15 amino acids. Trimming left V 0 bases short and J 6 bases short, with 14 bases between. CDR3 residues: CASSEAGGAGQTQYF. In DNA, the CDR3 is TGTGCCAGCAGTGAAGCGGGGGGGGCAGGGCAGACCCAGTACTTC.

The chain uses TRBV29-1 and TRBJ1-4; a weak D match, TRBD1 (5 bases). There are 11 residues in the CDR3. Trimming took 4 bases from V and 7 from J, leaving 7 bases between them. Per the germline V gene, CDR1 is SQVTM and CDR2 is ANQGSEA. This chain's CDR3 is CSVAGLEKLFF. CDR3 sequence (DNA): TGCAGCGTTGCAGGGCTTGAAAAACTGTTTTTT.